The clone carrying this T cell receptor (beta chain) was recorded only once. The antigen is unknown. The V gene lost 10 bases and the J gene lost 0 bases, with 10 bases spanning the gap. In germline, CDR1 is MNHEY, CDR2 SVGAGI. The CDR3 totals 13 residues. This specimen belongs to a study of T cell repertoires in cytomegalovirus infection. Study-level background: The authors relied on CMV epitopes, both recently identified HLA-C-restricted and well-studied HLA-B-restricted.

Findings and caveats of the study: Predominance within the ex vivo response was attributable to HLA-C-restricted CMV-specific TCR beta clonotypes. Cumulative frequency of public TCR beta families picked out carriers of CMV plus the relevant HLA.

TCRdb itself ran the reads through MiXCR, one entry per CDR3 protein. The sample has approximately 220,000 distinct CDR3 sequences; approximately 40% are singletons. The sample in question was CD8+ T cells from cultured PBMCs, obtained from culture after CMV antigen stimulation. The TCR sequence derives from a human donor in good health (CMV status not recorded). Some clones in this sample may be carry-over from other donors' samples. The genes are TRBV6-5 and TRBJ1-3; D is unclear. The CDR3 nucleotides read TGTGCCATCCCCCCGGGCTCTGGAAACACCATATATTTT. This sequence encodes CAIPPGSGNTIYF.